The clone carrying this TCR beta chain was recorded once. Reverse transcription of extracted RNA yielded cDNA, which provided the sequencing template. Assay: immunoSEQ multiplex PCR; the TCRdb copy retains only in-frame clones and omits some. The sample contains more than 75,000 clones, 35% to 45% of which appear only once. This CDR3 contains 14 residues. V gave up 0 bases and J gave up 5 bases, with 13 bases separating them. Germline assignment: CDR1 GTSNPN and CDR2 SVGIG (reference sequence). This sample was included in a study of CD8+ T cells in alopecia areata. The sequence was obtained from a human donor with alopecia areata. The sample was CD4+ T cells sorted from blood. The chain is built from TRBV30 and TRBJ2-5, with D unresolved. The CDR3 DNA sequence: TGTGCCTGGAGTGTGGTGTTCACTGGGGAGACCCAGTACTTC. Its protein is CAWSVVFTGETQYF.